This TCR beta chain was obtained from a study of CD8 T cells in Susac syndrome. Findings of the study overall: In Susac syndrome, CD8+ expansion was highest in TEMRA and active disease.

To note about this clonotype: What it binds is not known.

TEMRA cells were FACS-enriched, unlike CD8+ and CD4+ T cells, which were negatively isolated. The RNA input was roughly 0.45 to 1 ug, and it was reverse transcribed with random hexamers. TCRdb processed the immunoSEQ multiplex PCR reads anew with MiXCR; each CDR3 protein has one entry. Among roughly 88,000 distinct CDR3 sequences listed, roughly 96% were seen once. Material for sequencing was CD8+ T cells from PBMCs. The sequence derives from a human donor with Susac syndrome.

The CDR3 region is CASSFQGITDTQYF. The CDR3 nucleotides are TGTGCCAGCAGTTTCCAGGGTATCACAGATACGCAGTATTTT. The chain uses TRBV12-3 or TRBV12-4 and TRBJ2-3; D perhaps matches TRBD1 (5 bases). Trimming removed 3 bases from V and 2 bases from J, with 9 bases in between. This CDR3 has 14 residues.